The 12 T cell receptor beta chains below all came from one sample that was sequenced in a study of T cells in Graves' hyperthyroidism and ophthalmopathy. Amplified regions were TCR beta CDR3 sequences from RNA transcripts. A set of HTBI primers served as the primers for a first-round RT-PCR of the TCR CDR3. From the multiplex PCR reads, TCRdb called clonotypes with MiXCR, one entry per CDR3 protein. The profile shows 600,000 to 750,000 distinct CDR3 sequences, roughly 17% of them singletons. The specimen was blood. These receptors were obtained from a man in his fifties or sixties with Graves' hyperthyroidism.

This clonotype was counted many times. The chain uses TRBV6-1 and TRBJ1-1, with D perhaps matching TRBD1 (6 bases). CDR1 is MNHNS, CDR2 SASEGT, per germline. V was pared by 6 bases and J by 4 bases, with 12 bases between. This CDR3 comprises 13 residues. The CDR3 reads CASRPTGTTEAFF. Written as DNA, the CDR3 is TGTGCCAGCAGGCCAACAGGGACCACTGAAGCTTTCTTT.

V usage is TRBV6-1 and J usage is TRBJ1-5, with unresolved D. CDR1 is MNHNS and CDR2 is SASEGT in the germline V gene. The CDR3 runs 14 residues. Trimming removed 6 bases from V and 5 bases from J, with 14 bases in between. The DNA for the CDR3 is TGTGCCAGCAGCCAGCTTAGGCTGGATCAGCCCCAGCATTTT. Protein sequence: CASSQLRLDQPQHF.

This clonotype was picked up many times. The CDR3 bases are TGTGCCAGCAGCTTACGGGCCGCCGGTAGTACTGAAGCTTTCTTT. Translating gives CASSLRAAGSTEAFF. This sequence joins TRBV7-6 and TRBJ1-1, with D unclear. CDR3 length: 15 amino acids. From germline, CDR1 is SGHVS and CDR2 FNYEAQ. V gave up 2 bases and J gave up 5 bases, with 15 bases separating them.

At least ten counts were recorded for this clonotype. This chain connects TRBV28 to TRBJ2-7; D gene ambiguous. The length of the CDR3 is 12 residues. The V end lost 6 bases, the J end lost 3 bases, and 9 bases lay between the germline ends. Germline values: CDR1 MDHEN, CDR2 SYDVKM. CDR3 sequence (DNA): TGTGCCAGCAGACAGAGCGACTACGAGCAGTACTTC. Translated, it gives CASRQSDYEQYF.

At least ten counts were recorded for this clonotype. The chain joins TRBV28 to TRBJ2-7; 7 bases agree with TRBD1. In germline, CDR1 is MDHEN, CDR2 SYDVKM. V shed 5 bases and J 2 bases; nucleotides not matched to a gene: 6. CDR3 length: 14 amino acids. The CDR3 DNA sequence: TGTGCCAGCAGTGCTACCGGGACAGCCTACGAGCAGTACTTC. Residues: CASSATGTAYEQYF.

CDR3 in DNA: TGCAGTGCTAAGCTCAATGCGGAGACCCAGTACTTC. Translation gives CSAKLNAETQYF. The rearrangement uses TRBV20-1 and TRBJ2-5; D remains ambiguous. Trimming removed 4 bases at V and 5 bases at J, with 11 bases between. This CDR3 has 12 residues. The germline V gene has CDR1 DFQATT and CDR2 SNEGSKA (reference sequence).

Details on this clonotype: Sequence at one end of the junction differs from germline and may be a read error. This chain uses TRBV10-2 with TRBJ1-3, with D tentatively TRBD1 (6 bases). The germline V gene has CDR1 WSHSY and CDR2 SAAADI. The CDR3 sequence is 15 residues long. DNA for the CDR3: TGCGCCGGCAGTGAGTCCAGGGGCTCTGGAAACACCATATATTTT. As protein: CAGSESRGSGNTIYF.

This clonotype was detected only a few times. V gene TRBV7-9 combines with J gene TRBJ1-2; the D is unclear. The CDR3 consists of 15 residues. V was trimmed by 2 bases and J by 1 base, leaving 11 bases between them. Germline V CDR1 and CDR2: SEHNR, FQNEAQ (reference sequence). In nucleotides, the CDR3 is TGTGCCAGCAGCTTAATAGTGCTACATAACTATGGCTACACCTTC. Amino acid sequence: CASSLIVLHNYGYTF.

This clonotype was seen at least ten times. The chain carries TRBV2 and TRBJ1-5; D is unclear. The V and J ends lost 8 bases and 0 bases respectively, with 11 bases between them. Per germline, CDR1 SNHLY and CDR2 FYNNEI. This CDR3 is built from 14 residues. The CDR3 protein is CASEGSYSNQPQHF. In DNA form, the CDR3 reads TGTGCCAGCGAGGGCAGTTATAGCAATCAGCCCCAGCATTTT.

The chain joins TRBV10-1 to TRBJ2-7; D perhaps matches TRBD1 (6 bases). Germline-derived CDR1 and CDR2 are WNHNN and SYGVQD (reference sequence). Deletions cut 0 bases from V and 2 bases from J, with 11 bases between. The CDR3 consists of 15 residues. The CDR3 DNA sequence: TGCGCCAGCAGTGAGTCAGCCAGGGGACCCTACGAGCAGTACTTC. It yields the protein CASSESARGPYEQYF.

This clonotype was detected only a few times. The chain's CDR3 is CATGTSGNYNEQFF. The CDR3 DNA reads as TGTGCCACCGGGACTAGCGGAAACTACAATGAGCAGTTCTTC. The V gene is TRBV5-4, the J gene TRBJ2-1; 11 positions agree with TRBD2. Germline loops: CDR1 SGHNT, CDR2 YYREEE (reference sequence). With V trimmed by 9 bases and J by 3 bases, 5 bases remained unmatched. The CDR3 has 14 amino acids.

This clonotype has only a few counts. The V gene is TRBV28, the J gene TRBJ1-6; tentatively, D is TRBD1 (5 bases). The CDR3 is 15 residues long. V was shortened by 5 bases and J by 7 bases, with 15 bases between the two germline ends. The V gene's germline CDR1 is MDHEN and CDR2 SYDVKM. The CDR3 loop reads CASSAGARDNSPLHF. The CDR3 region has the DNA TGTGCCAGCAGTGCTGGGGCCAGAGACAATTCACCCCTCCACTTT.